This TCR beta chain derives from a study of monozygotic twins with inflammatory bowel disease (dated by TCRdb to the late 2010s). Study-level background: The complete study included about 28 monozygotic twin pairs: 19 IBD-discordant Danish pairs and nine German pairs, of which four were IBD-concordant and five were IBD-discordant. Each individual had, on average, about 151 000 unique TCRalpha sequences and 181 000 unique TCRbeta sequences available for analysis. The search for disease-associated traits relied mainly on comparing, within discordant pairs, IBD patients with their genetically identical healthy co-twins. Here is what the overall study found, with its caveats: Because patients received different immunosuppressive treatments, the repertoires may have picked up extra background noise and variability between individuals. Distinction between different T cell subtypes could not be achieved in the analysis. Repertoire similarity did not differ between concordant and discordant twins, which could be due to limited statistical power. The results gave no support for a single strong signal or clonotype linked to IBD. TCRbeta repertoire diversity, by inverse Simpson index, was decreased in IBD patients compared with their healthy co-twins. Compared with healthy twins, IBD patients shared fewer clonotypes with other individuals, and the difference was most pronounced in patients with signs of disease activity.

The CDR3 covers 16 residues, taking in both the cysteine and the phenylalanine. No DNA sequence was recorded. The germline V gene (reference sequence) yields DFQATT for CDR1 and SNEGSKA for CDR2. Library preparation used 5' RACE. Preparation of each TCR library used about 4,000 ng of total RNA. For each sample, cDNA was synthesized in eight separate reactions using SMARTScribe reverse transcriptase. During cDNA synthesis, template switching introduced unique molecular identifiers that contained a 6-nucleotide sample barcode. TCRalpha and TCRbeta cDNA was amplified in two nested PCRs of approximately 17 and 9 cycles, and bead purification was carried out after each PCR. Before amplification, the cDNA was treated with uracil DNA-glycosylase and purified using the QIAquick PCR purification kit. The second PCR was the step at which Illumina TruSeq-compatible adapters and sample-specific barcodes were added. TapeStation and Qubit were used to check library quality and concentration, and 5 ng of each library was pooled. Sequencing of pooled libraries was carried out on an Illumina HiSeq2500 single-index Rapid Run using 2 x 100 bp reads and custom sequencing primers. The source study handled its data this way. MiGEC version 1.2.6 was used for UMI-based consensus assembly, which corrected PCR and sequencing errors. V(D)J alignment, clonotype assembly and CDR3 extraction were performed with MiXCR version 2.1.1. To normalise gene usage, clonotype sharing and MAIT/NKT TCR abundance, the top 1000, 10 000 and 20 000 clonotypes in each sample were analysed. Diversity was computed as the inverse Simpson index with the vegan R package after downsampling to 27 000 UMIs. Paired Mann-Whitney U tests on discordant twin pairs were used, with Benjamini-Hochberg multiple-testing correction. TCRdb reprocessed the reads and lists each CDR3 protein sequence as a single entry, with no DNA. The V and J calls were determined by TCRdb, not by the authors. The sample's table lists a count of under 150,000 distinct CDR3 sequences. Jointly, the top ten make up 2.4% of the sample.

From each donor, a 2.5 ml peripheral blood sample was drawn into PAXgene tubes and stored at -80 degrees C. Total RNA was isolated from whole blood with the PAXgene blood miRNA kit on an automated QIAcube, without T cell sorting. Peripheral blood from monozygotic twin pairs, either concordant or discordant for inflammatory bowel disease, underwent deep TCRalpha and TCRbeta repertoire profiling that used unique molecular barcoding. Smoking habits were recorded for all twin pairs, and individuals were classified as current, former or never smokers. Comment on this clonotype: Its antigen specificity is not known.

Specimen: blood. The sequence derives from a human donor with ulcerative colitis or Crohn's disease, or a healthy co-twin of an affected twin (not recorded which). The rearrangement joined TRBV20-1 to TRBJ2-1; no DNA is available, so the TRBD1 call from TCRdb remains unchecked. The CDR3: CSAPAGRDPSNNEQFF.